This T cell receptor beta chain is from a study of T cell responses to AZD1222 COVID-19 vaccine. This CDR3 is built from 15 residues. From germline, CDR1 is MDHEN and CDR2 SYDVKM. The V gene end was trimmed by 3 bases and the J gene end by 9 bases; junction bases not matched to a gene: 8. TCRdb's copy holds only in-frame clones and misses some; the assay was immunoSEQ multiplex PCR. Among around 120,000 clones listed, about 90% were seen once. Regarding the study as a whole: The donor group comprised mostly white British people and more females; the analysis possibly underestimated clonal diversity.

On this clone: Its antigen is still unknown.

Sequencing used peripheral blood, obtained on day 0 of AZD1222 vaccination. The receptor comes from an adult in good health. The rearrangement uses TRBV28 and TRBJ2-1, with TRBD2 identical over 10 bases. CDR3 region: CASSFISGRISEQFF. DNA of the CDR3: TGTGCCAGCAGTTTCATTAGCGGGAGGATCAGTGAGCAGTTCTTC.